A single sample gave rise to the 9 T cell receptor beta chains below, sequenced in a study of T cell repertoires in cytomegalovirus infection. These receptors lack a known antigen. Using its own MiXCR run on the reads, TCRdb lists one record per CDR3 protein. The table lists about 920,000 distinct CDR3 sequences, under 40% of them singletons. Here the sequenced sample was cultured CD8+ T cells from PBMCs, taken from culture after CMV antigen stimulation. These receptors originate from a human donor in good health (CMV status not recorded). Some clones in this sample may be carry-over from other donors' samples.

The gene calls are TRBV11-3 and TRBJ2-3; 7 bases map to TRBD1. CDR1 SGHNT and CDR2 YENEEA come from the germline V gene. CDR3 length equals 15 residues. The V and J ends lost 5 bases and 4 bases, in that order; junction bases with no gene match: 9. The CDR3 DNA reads TGTGCCAGCAGCCCCCGAAACAGGGGCTCAGATACGCAGTATTTT. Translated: CASSPRNRGSDTQYF.

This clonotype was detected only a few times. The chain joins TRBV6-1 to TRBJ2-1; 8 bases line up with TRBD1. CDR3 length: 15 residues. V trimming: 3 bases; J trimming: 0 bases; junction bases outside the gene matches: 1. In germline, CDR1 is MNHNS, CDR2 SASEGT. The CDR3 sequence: CASSDGTGSYNEQFF. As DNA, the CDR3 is TGTGCCAGCAGTGACGGGACAGGCTCCTACAATGAGCAGTTCTTC.

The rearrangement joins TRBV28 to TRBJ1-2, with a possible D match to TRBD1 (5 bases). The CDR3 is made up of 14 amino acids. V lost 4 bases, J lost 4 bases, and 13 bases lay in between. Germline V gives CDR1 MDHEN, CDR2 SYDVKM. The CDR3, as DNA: TGTGCCAGCAGTTCCCCGGGACCGGGCTATGGCTACACCTTC. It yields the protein CASSSPGPGYGYTF.

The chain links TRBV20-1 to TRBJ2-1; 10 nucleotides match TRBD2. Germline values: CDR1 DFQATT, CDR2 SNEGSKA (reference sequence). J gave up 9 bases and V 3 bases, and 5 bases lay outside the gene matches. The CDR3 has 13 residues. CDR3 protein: CSARERGGGEQFF. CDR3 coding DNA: TGCAGTGCTAGGGAGCGGGGGGGTGGTGAGCAGTTCTTC.

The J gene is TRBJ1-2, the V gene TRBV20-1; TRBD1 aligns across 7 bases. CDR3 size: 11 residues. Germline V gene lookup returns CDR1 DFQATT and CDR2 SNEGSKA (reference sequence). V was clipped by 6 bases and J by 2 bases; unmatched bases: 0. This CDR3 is CSATGNYGYTF. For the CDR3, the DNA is TGCAGTGCGACAGGGAACTATGGCTACACCTTC.

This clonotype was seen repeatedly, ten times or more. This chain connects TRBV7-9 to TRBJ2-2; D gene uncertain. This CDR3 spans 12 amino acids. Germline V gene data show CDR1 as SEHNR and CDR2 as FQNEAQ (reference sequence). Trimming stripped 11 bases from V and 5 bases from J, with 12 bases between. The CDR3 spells CAGPTVTGELFF. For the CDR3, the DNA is TGTGCCGGACCTACAGTGACCGGGGAGCTGTTTTTT.

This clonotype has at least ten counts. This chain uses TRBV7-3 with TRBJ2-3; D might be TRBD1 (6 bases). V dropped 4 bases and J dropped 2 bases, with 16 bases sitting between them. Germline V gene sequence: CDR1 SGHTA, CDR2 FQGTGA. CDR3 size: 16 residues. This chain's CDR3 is CASSSPRQGPTDTQYF. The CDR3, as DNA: TGTGCCAGCAGCTCCCCAAGGCAGGGGCCCACAGATACGCAGTATTTT.

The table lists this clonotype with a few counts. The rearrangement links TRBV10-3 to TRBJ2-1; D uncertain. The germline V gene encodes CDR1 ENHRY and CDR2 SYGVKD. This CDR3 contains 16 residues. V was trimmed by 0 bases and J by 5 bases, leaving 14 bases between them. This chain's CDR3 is CAISESMSPADNEQFF. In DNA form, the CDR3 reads TGTGCCATCAGTGAGTCGATGTCCCCCGCGGACAATGAGCAGTTCTTC.

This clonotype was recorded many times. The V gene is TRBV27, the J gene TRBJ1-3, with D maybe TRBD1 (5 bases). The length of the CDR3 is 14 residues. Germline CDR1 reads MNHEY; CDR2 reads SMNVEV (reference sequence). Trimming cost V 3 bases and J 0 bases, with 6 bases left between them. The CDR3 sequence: CASSLGVSGNTIYF. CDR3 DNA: TGTGCCAGCAGTTTGGGGGTCTCTGGAAACACCATATATTTT.